This T cell receptor (beta chain) was identified in a study of cytomegalovirus exposure and HLA in healthy donors. Primers included in the PCR were 60 Vbeta and 13 Jbeta primers. TCRdb keeps only in-frame clones here, not all; method: immunoSEQ multiplex PCR. The repertoire holds under 300,000 clones, roughly four fifths seen once, with less than 8.5% in the top ten. This clone showed up just a few times. Between the trimmed V and J ends, which lost 7 bases and 3 bases, there was a span of 16 bases. Germline loops: CDR1 SGHDT, CDR2 YYEEEE. CDR3 length: 14 amino acids. This chain connects TRBV5-6 to TRBJ1-1; TRBD1 is a possible D gene (5 bases). The TCR was taken from a woman aged 55 to 70 in good health and CMV-seropositive. The sample comprised PBMCs. The CDR3 DNA is TGTGCCAGCGTCGGGAGGAGGGGTGACACTGAAGCTTTCTTT. It specifies CASVGRRGDTEAFF. The full variable domain, its missing parts supplied by reference TRBV5-6 and TRBJ1-1, is DAGVTQSPTHLIKTRGQQVTLRCSPKSGHDTVSWYQQALGQGPQFIFQYYEEEERQRGNFPDRFSGHQFPNYSSELNVNALLLGDSALYLCASVGRRGDTEAFFGQGTRLTVV.